This T cell receptor (beta chain) was identified during a study of T cell repertoires in cytomegalovirus infection. Across the whole study: The public TCR beta signatures pointed to both CMV infection and matching HLA type. General study results and limits: The study identified carriers of CMV plus the relevant HLA from cumulative public TCR beta family frequency. In two of eight donors, the top clonotype was HLA-C-restricted CMV-specific.

This CDR3 is 14 amino acids long. The ends lost 2 bases at V and 7 bases at J; junction bases unmatched: 6. Germline assignment: CDR1 MGHRA and CDR2 YSYEKL. This clonotype was observed at least ten times. What it recognizes is unknown. TCRdb re-called the reads with MiXCR, one entry per CDR3 protein. The sample lists roughly 500,000 distinct CDR3 sequences; 16% were seen once. The chain carries TRBV4-1 and TRBJ1-1; TRBD1 aligns across 8 bases. This receptor was obtained from a human donor in good health (CMV status not recorded). Some clones in this sample may be carry-over from other donors' samples. The sequencing sample was made of CD8+ T cells from PBMCs. This chain's CDR3 is CASSQQGAFGEAFF. As DNA, the CDR3 is TGCGCCAGCAGCCAACAGGGGGCTTTCGGTGAAGCTTTCTTT.